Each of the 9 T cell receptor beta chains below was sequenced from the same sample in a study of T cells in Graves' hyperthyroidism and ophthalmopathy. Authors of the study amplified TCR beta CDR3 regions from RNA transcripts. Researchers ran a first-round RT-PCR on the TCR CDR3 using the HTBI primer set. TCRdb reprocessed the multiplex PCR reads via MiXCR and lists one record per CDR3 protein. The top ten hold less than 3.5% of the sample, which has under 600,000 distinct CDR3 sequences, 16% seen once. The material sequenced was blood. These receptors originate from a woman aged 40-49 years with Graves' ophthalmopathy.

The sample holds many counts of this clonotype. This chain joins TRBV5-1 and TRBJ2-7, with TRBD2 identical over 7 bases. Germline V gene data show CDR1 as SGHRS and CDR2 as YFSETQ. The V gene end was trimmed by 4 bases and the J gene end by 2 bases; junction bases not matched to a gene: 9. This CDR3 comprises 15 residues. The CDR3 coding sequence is TGCGCCAGCAGCGTCACTAGCGTAAGGGCCTACGAGCAGTACTTC. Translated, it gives CASSVTSVRAYEQYF. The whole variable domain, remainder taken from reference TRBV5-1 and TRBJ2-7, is KAGVTQTPRYLIKTRGQQVTLSCSPISGHRSVSWYQQTPGQGLQFLFEYFSETQRNKGNFPGRFSGRQFSNSRSEMNVSTLELGDSALYLCASSVTSVRAYEQYFGPGTRLTVT.

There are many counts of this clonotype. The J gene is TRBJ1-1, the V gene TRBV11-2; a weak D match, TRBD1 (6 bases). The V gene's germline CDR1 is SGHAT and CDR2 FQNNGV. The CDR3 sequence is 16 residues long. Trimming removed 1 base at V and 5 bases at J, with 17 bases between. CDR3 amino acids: CASSLAGGGRATEAFF. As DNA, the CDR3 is TGTGCCAGCAGCTTAGCGGGGGGGGGCAGGGCTACTGAAGCTTTCTTT.

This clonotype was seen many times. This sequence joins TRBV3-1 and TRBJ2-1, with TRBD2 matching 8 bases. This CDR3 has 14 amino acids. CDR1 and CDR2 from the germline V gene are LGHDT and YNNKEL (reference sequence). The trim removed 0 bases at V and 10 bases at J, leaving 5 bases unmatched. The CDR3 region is CASSQDLAGREQFF. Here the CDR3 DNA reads TGTGCCAGCAGCCAAGATCTAGCGGGTCGGGAGCAGTTCTTC.

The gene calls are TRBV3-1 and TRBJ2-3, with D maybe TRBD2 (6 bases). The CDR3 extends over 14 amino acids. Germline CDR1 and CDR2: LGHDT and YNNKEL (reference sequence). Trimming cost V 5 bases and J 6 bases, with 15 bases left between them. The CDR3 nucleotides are TGTGCCAGCAGCTCCCTGGCCCGGGGGGATACGCAGTATTTT. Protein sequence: CASSSLARGDTQYF.

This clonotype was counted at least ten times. The CDR3 loop is CASSNNRGAEQYF. The CDR3 nucleotides read TGTGCCAGCAGCAATAACAGGGGAGCCGAGCAGTACTTC. The chain employs TRBV11-2 and TRBJ2-7; 7 bases match TRBD1. This CDR3 has 13 residues. CDR1 and CDR2 from the germline V gene are SGHAT and FQNNGV. Germline trimming cut 5 bases from V and 6 bases from J; bases unmatched to any gene: 7.

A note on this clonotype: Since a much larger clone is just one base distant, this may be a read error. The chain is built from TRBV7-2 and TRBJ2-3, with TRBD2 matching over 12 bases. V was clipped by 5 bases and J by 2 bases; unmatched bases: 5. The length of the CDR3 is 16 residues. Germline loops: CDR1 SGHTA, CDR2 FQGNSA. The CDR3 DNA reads TGTGCCAGCAGCCCCGGACTAGCGGGAACCACAGATACGCAGTATTTT. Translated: CASSPGLAGTTDTQYF.

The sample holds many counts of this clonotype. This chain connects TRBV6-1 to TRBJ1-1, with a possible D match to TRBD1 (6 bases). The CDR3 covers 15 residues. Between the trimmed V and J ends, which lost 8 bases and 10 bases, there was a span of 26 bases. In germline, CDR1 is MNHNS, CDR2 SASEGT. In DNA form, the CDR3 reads TGTGCCAGCGCAAACTTGGGACACTCTCCTTTTTCAGCTTTCTTT. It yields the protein CASANLGHSPFSAFF.

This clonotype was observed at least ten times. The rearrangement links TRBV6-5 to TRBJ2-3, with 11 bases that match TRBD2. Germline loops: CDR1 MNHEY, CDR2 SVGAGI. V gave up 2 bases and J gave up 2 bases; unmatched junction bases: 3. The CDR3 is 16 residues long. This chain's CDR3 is CASSYALAGVTDTQYF. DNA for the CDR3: TGTGCCAGCAGTTACGCACTAGCGGGGGTCACAGATACGCAGTATTTT.

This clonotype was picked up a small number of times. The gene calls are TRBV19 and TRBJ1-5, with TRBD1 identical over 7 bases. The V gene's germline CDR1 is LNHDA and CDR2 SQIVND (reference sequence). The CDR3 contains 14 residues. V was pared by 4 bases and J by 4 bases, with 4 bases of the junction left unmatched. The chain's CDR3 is CASSRDSMNQPQHF. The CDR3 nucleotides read TGTGCCAGTAGTAGGGACAGCATGAATCAGCCCCAGCATTTT.